These T cell receptor beta chains were read from a single sample in a study of OX40 agonist ivuxolimab in advanced cancers. Here immunoSEQ multiplex PCR was the method, and the copy in TCRdb shows in-frame clones only, minus some. Here the sample spans roughly 56,000 clones, 84% being singletons. This sample comprised CD4+ or CD8+ T cells sorted from blood, obtained in a trial of the OX40 agonist ivuxolimab. Receptors were obtained from an adult with an advanced solid tumor such as melanoma, head and neck, liver or kidney cancer. Each CDR3 is given with its conserved first and last residue. A D gene is named only where the DNA matches it firmly. Clone sizes are given selectively: once, few, many, or a class where the clone is expanded.

CDR3 protein: CASSRQTSGANVLTF
CDR3 DNA: TGTGCCAGCAGTCGACAGACCTCTGGGGCCAACGTCCTGACTTTC
J gene: TRBJ2-6
V gene: TRBV2
D gene: NA
CDR3 length: 15
clone size: NA

CDR3 protein: CASGSGTSGRRAEQFF
CDR3 DNA: TGCGCCAGCGGATCAGGGACTAGCGGGAGAAGGGCTGAGCAGTTCTTC
J gene: TRBJ2-1
V gene: TRBV5-1
D gene: TRBD2
CDR3 length: 16
clone size: NA

CDR3 protein: CAISSTPGSEAFF
CDR3 DNA: TGTGCCATCAGTAGTACCCCAGGGTCTGAAGCTTTCTTT
J gene: TRBJ1-1
V gene: TRBV10-3
D gene: NA
CDR3 length: 13
clone size: NA

CDR3 protein: CASMRGSTGELFF
CDR3 DNA: TGTGCCAGTATGAGGGGAAGTACCGGGGAGCTGTTTTTT
J gene: TRBJ2-2
V gene: TRBV19
D gene: NA
CDR3 length: 13
clone size: once

CDR3 protein: CAISESRDQPQHF
CDR3 DNA: TGTGCCATCAGTGAGTCCCGCGATCAGCCCCAGCATTTT
J gene: TRBJ1-5
V gene: TRBV6-1
D gene: NA
CDR3 length: 13
clone size: NA

CDR3 protein: CASSFGTGETQYF
CDR3 DNA: TGCGCCAGCAGCTTTGGTACGGGGGAGACCCAGTACTTC
J gene: TRBJ2-5
V gene: TRBV5-1
D gene: NA
CDR3 length: 13
clone size: NA

CDR3 protein: CASSYGGGSPLHF
CDR3 DNA: TGTGCCAGCAGTTACGGGGGGGGTTCACCCCTCCACTTT
J gene: TRBJ1-6
V gene: TRBV11-2
D gene: NA
CDR3 length: 13
clone size: NA

CDR3 protein: CASSLDRTYEQYF
CDR3 DNA: TGTGCCAGCAGCTTAGACCGGACCTACGAGCAGTACTTC
J gene: TRBJ2-7
V gene: TRBV11-1
D gene: NA
CDR3 length: 13
clone size: NA

CDR3 protein: CASSLLGGESSYNEQFF
CDR3 DNA: TGTGCCAGCAGCCTCCTTGGGGGAGAGAGCTCCTACAATGAGCAGTTCTTC
J gene: TRBJ2-1
V gene: TRBV14
D gene: NA
CDR3 length: 17
clone size: NA

CDR3 protein: CASSLSMPGAEQYF
CDR3 DNA: TGTGCCAGCAGTTTATCGATGCCCGGGGCCGAGCAGTACTTC
J gene: TRBJ2-7
V gene: TRBV27
D gene: NA
CDR3 length: 14
clone size: NA

CDR3 protein: CSAARETQYF
CDR3 DNA: TGCAGTGCCGCCCGGGAGACCCAGTACTTC
J gene: TRBJ2-5
V gene: TRBV20-1
D gene: NA
CDR3 length: 10
clone size: NA

CDR3 protein: CASRRLKWTQYF
CDR3 DNA: TGTGCCAGCAGACGACTCAAGTGGACCCAGTACTTC
J gene: TRBJ2-5
V gene: TRBV2
D gene: NA
CDR3 length: 12
clone size: few

CDR3 protein: CASSPIGDYNEQFF
CDR3 DNA: TGTGCCAGCAGCCCAATCGGAGATTACAATGAGCAGTTCTTC
J gene: TRBJ2-1
V gene: TRBV2
D gene: NA
CDR3 length: 14
clone size: NA

CDR3 protein: CASSGRDRSEHRGAVF
CDR3 DNA: TGCGCCAGCAGCGGCCGGGACAGGAGCGAACACCGGGGAGCTGTTTTT
J gene: TRBJ2-2
V gene: TRBV5-1
D gene: TRBD1
CDR3 length: 16
clone size: NA

CDR3 protein: CASSLGQGPDTQYF
CDR3 DNA: TGTGCCAGCAGCCTGGGACAGGGCCCAGATACGCAGTATTTT
J gene: TRBJ2-3
V gene: TRBV7-2
D gene: TRBD1
CDR3 length: 14
clone size: NA

CDR3 protein: CASKGQGASNQPQHF
CDR3 DNA: TGCGCCAGCAAAGGACAGGGAGCTAGCAATCAGCCCCAGCATTTT
J gene: TRBJ1-5
V gene: TRBV10-2
D gene: TRBD1
CDR3 length: 15
clone size: NA

CDR3 protein: CASSVGSPSYEQYF
CDR3 DNA: TGTGCCAGCAGCGTAGGTTCCCCCTCCTACGAGCAGTACTTC
J gene: TRBJ2-7
V gene: TRBV9
D gene: NA
CDR3 length: 14
clone size: NA

CDR3 protein: CASSEGKWEGFGEAFF
CDR3 DNA: TGTGCCAGCAGTGAAGGGAAATGGGAGGGCTTCGGTGAAGCTTTCTTT
J gene: TRBJ1-1
V gene: TRBV6-1
D gene: NA
CDR3 length: 16
clone size: NA

CDR3 protein: CAIGTRGQETQYF
CDR3 DNA: TGTGCCATCGGGACTAGGGGACAAGAGACCCAGTACTTC
J gene: TRBJ2-5
V gene: TRBV5-4
D gene: TRBD2
CDR3 length: 13
clone size: once

CDR3 protein: CASGITGGAETQYF
CDR3 DNA: TGTGCCAGCGGTATTACAGGGGGCGCGGAGACCCAGTACTTC
J gene: TRBJ2-5
V gene: TRBV28
D gene: TRBD1
CDR3 length: 14
clone size: NA

CDR3 protein: CSVGPGGHNQPQHF
CDR3 DNA: TGCAGCGTGGGACCAGGGGGGCACAATCAGCCCCAGCATTTT
J gene: TRBJ1-5
V gene: TRBV29-1
D gene: TRBD1
CDR3 length: 14
clone size: NA

CDR3 protein: CASSVTGVNSPLHF
CDR3 DNA: TGTGCCAGCAGCGTCACAGGGGTGAATTCACCCCTCCACTTT
J gene: TRBJ1-6
V gene: TRBV7-3
D gene: TRBD1
CDR3 length: 14
clone size: NA

CDR3 protein: CASSSAGGFYNEQFF
CDR3 DNA: TGTGCCAGCAGCTCAGCAGGGGGCTTCTACAATGAGCAGTTCTTC
J gene: TRBJ2-1
V gene: TRBV5-4
D gene: TRBD1
CDR3 length: 15
clone size: NA

CDR3 protein: CASSVSTGPYTDTQYF
CDR3 DNA: TGTGCCAGCAGCGTATCGACAGGACCTTACACAGATACGCAGTATTTT
J gene: TRBJ2-3
V gene: TRBV7-6
D gene: NA
CDR3 length: 16
clone size: NA

CDR3 protein: CASSLSYTGELFF
CDR3 DNA: TGTGCCAGCAGTTTATCGTACACCGGGGAGCTGTTTTTT
J gene: TRBJ2-2
V gene: TRBV27
D gene: NA
CDR3 length: 13
clone size: NA